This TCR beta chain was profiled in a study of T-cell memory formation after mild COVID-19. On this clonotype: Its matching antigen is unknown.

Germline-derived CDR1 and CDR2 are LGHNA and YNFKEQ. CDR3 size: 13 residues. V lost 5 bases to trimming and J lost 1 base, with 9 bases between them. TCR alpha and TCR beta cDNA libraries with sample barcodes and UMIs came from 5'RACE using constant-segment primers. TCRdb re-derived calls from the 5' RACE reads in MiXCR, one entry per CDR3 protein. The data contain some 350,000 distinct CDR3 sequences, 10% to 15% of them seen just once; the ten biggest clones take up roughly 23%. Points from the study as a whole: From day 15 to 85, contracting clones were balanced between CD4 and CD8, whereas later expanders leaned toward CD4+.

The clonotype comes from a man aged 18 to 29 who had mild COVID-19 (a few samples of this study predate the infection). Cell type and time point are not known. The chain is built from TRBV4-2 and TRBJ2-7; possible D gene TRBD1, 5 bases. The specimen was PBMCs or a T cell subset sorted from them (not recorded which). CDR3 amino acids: CASSGPGSYEQYF. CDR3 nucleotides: TGTGCCAGCAGCGGTCCAGGGTCCTACGAGCAGTACTTC.